The clone carrying this TCR beta chain was found a few times. Its antigen remains unidentified. This sample is part of a study of post-analysis software for immune sequencing data. Looking at the study overall: Some patients lacked subtype; others had relapsing-remitting, secondary progressive or progressive-relapsing disease. The study, taken as a whole, reports: When patients were compared with controls, 5 or 6 TRBV segments were more frequent, TRBV5-6, TRBV5-1 and TRBV20-1 among them.

Germline V gene sequence: CDR1 MNHNS, CDR2 SASEGT. Trimming left V 6 bases short and J 10 bases short, with 16 bases between. The CDR3 contains 13 residues. Every TCR beta cDNA library bore unique molecular identifiers. TCRdb ran MiXCR on the PCR reads and lists one entry per CDR3 protein. Here the sample spans approximately 730,000 distinct CDR3 sequences, around 45% being singletons. Sample: blood. This chain connects TRBV6-1 to TRBJ2-1, with D possibly called TRBD1 or TRBD2 (6 bases each). The TCR sequence derives from a girl aged 10-17 years with multiple sclerosis. The CDR3 spells CASSVGGGFEQFF. The CDR3 DNA is TGTGCCAGCAGCGTAGGAGGGGGGTTCGAGCAGTTCTTC.